This is a list of T cell receptor beta chains from one sample in a study of blood T cell repertoires in COVID-19. Clones were sequenced by immunoSEQ multiplex PCR, and TCRdb holds only the in-frame ones, with some missing. This sample has 60,000 to 70,000 clones, with about 85% found just once. Source material: peripheral blood. The receptors come from a man older than 75 with acute or convalescent COVID-19. Both conserved end residues are part of each CDR3. D genes are given only for firm matches. Clone size is stated in some rows and not others, as once, few, many or a class when expanded.

size,V,D,J,DNA,CDR3
NA,TRBV21-1,NA,TRBJ2-3,TGTGCCAGCAGCAAACTATTCTACACAGATACGCAGTATTTT,CASSKLFYTDTQYF
NA,TRBV7-2,NA,TRBJ1-1,TGTGCCAGCAGCTTAGTCGGTCTCCAGAACACTGAAGCTTTCTTT,CASSLVGLQNTEAFF
NA,TRBV5-1,TRBD1,TRBJ1-2,TGCGCCAGCAGCTTGGGGGCCATAACAGGGGCGAATGGCTACACCTTC,CASSLGAITGANGYTF
NA,TRBV19,TRBD1,TRBJ2-7,TGTGCCAGTAGTATGACGGGACAGGGGCCTTACGAGCAGTACTTC,CASSMTGQGPYEQYF
NA,TRBV5-3,TRBD1,TRBJ1-5,TGTGCCAGAAGCCTTGCCCCGGGACAGGGGAATCAGCCCCAGCATTTT,CARSLAPGQGNQPQHF
NA,TRBV19,NA,TRBJ2-7,TGTGCCAGTAGTGCAACCGGGCCCAGGCCAACTAGCTCCGGCGAGCAGTACTTC,CASSATGPRPTSSGEQYF
NA,TRBV13,TRBD2,TRBJ2-7,TGTGCCAGCAGCCAAGCGGGAGTATTCAACGAGCAGTACTTC,CASSQAGVFNEQYF
NA,TRBV27,NA,TRBJ1-2,TGTGCCAGCAGTTTATCCAGGACACTTAACTATGGCTACACCTTC,CASSLSRTLNYGYTF
NA,TRBV2,NA,TRBJ2-7,TGTGCCAGCAGTGAAGCTCTAAATCTTGCCTACGAGCAGTACTTC,CASSEALNLAYEQYF
NA,TRBV18,TRBD1,TRBJ1-1,TGTGCCAGCTCAGTCGACAGGGTGGGGACTGAAGCTTTCTTT,CASSVDRVGTEAFF
NA,TRBV5-4,NA,TRBJ2-7,TGTGCCAGCAGCACCGGACCAGCCGCTGAGGGCGAGCAGTACTTC,CASSTGPAAEGEQYF
NA,TRBV5-6,TRBD1,TRBJ2-7,TGTGCCAGCAGCGTCCGGGACAGGTACGAGCAGTACTTC,CASSVRDRYEQYF
NA,TRBV7-8,TRBD1,TRBJ2-5,TGTGCCAGCAGCTCTAAACCAGGGCAGGGGGCCCGAGTGACCCAGTACTTC,CASSSKPGQGARVTQYF
NA,TRBV19,NA,TRBJ1-5,TGTGCCAGTAGAGATACTACCAATCAGCCCCAGCATTTT,CASRDTTNQPQHF
NA,TRBV5-8,NA,TRBJ1-1,TGTGCTTCCCCGGGGGTCGGTCACACTGAAGCTTTCTTT,CASPGVGHTEAFF
NA,TRBV24-1,NA,TRBJ2-3,TGTGCCACCACCAATAGAGGTACGCAGTATTTT,CATTNRGTQYF
few,TRBV6-2/TRBV6-3,NA,TRBJ1-5,TGTGCCAGCAGTTACTGGCAGGGACAGCCCCAGCATTTT,CASSYWQGQPQHF
NA,TRBV21-1,NA,TRBJ2-2,TGTGCCAGCAGCAGTGAGACAGGGAAGGACACCGGGGAGCTGTTTTTT,CASSSETGKDTGELFF
NA,TRBV7-8,NA,TRBJ2-3,TGTGCCAGCAGCTTACTCGCGGGGAGCACAGATACGCAGTATTTT,CASSLLAGSTDTQYF
NA,TRBV27,NA,TRBJ1-2,TGTGCCAGCAGTTTCGGTGCGGGTGCCTATGGCTACACCTTC,CASSFGAGAYGYTF
once,TRBV6-5,TRBD1,TRBJ2-2,TGTGCCAGTTTAACTACAGGGGGCGCAACCGGGGAGCTGTTTTTT,CASLTTGGATGELFF
once,TRBV27,TRBD1,TRBJ1-2,TGTGCCAGCAGTTTATCGGGGGACAGGGAAAGTGGCTACACCTTC,CASSLSGDRESGYTF
NA,TRBV10-2,NA,TRBJ2-1,TGCGCCAGCAGTGCGAGAGCGGCTTCGATAGGCAATGAGCAGTTCTTC,CASSARAASIGNEQFF
NA,TRBV11-2,NA,TRBJ2-7,TGTGCCAGCAGCCTCGCAGGGAATTGGGAGCAGTACTTC,CASSLAGNWEQYF
NA,TRBV27,NA,TRBJ1-1,TGTGCCAGCAGAGATACAGTTTTCGCTGAAGCTTTCTTT,CASRDTVFAEAFF
NA,TRBV6-2/TRBV6-3,NA,TRBJ1-2,TGTGCCAGCAGTACGACAGGCTATGGCTACACCTTC,CASSTTGYGYTF
NA,TRBV25-1,TRBD1,TRBJ2-5,TGTGCCAGCATAGCGACAGGGGAAGAGACCCAGTACTTC,CASIATGEETQYF
NA,TRBV19,NA,TRBJ2-7,TGTGCCAGTAGTATGGGCAGATACGAGCAGTACTTC,CASSMGRYEQYF
NA,TRBV9,NA,TRBJ2-1,TGTGCCAGCAGCGTGACTTCACAGGGTAATGAGCAGTTCTTC,CASSVTSQGNEQFF
NA,TRBV3-1/TRBV3-2,TRBD1,TRBJ2-7,TGTGCCAGCAGCCAACCGGGACAGGGGGCCCACGAGCAGTACTTC,CASSQPGQGAHEQYF
once,TRBV28,TRBD1,TRBJ1-4,TGTGCCAGCAGTTTATACAGGGGATACGAAAAACTGTTTTTT,CASSLYRGYEKLFF
NA,TRBV5-1,TRBD1,TRBJ1-1,TGCGCCAGCAGCAGGGGACAGCTGAACACTGAAGCTTTCTTT,CASSRGQLNTEAFF
NA,TRBV18,NA,TRBJ2-5,TGTGCCAGCTCACCACCTGGGCGGGGAGCCGGGGAGACCCAGTACTTC,CASSPPGRGAGETQYF
NA,TRBV3-1/TRBV3-2,NA,TRBJ1-2,TGTGCCAGCAGCCAAGCTTTGAGCTATGGCTACACCTTC,CASSQALSYGYTF
NA,TRBV28,TRBD1,TRBJ1-6,TGTGCCAGCAGCCCCGACAGGGCCAATTCACCCCTCCACTTT,CASSPDRANSPLHF
NA,TRBV25-1,TRBD1,TRBJ2-1,TGTGCCAGCAGTGACGCAGGGGGTAAAGCCTACAATGAGCAGTTCTTC,CASSDAGGKAYNEQFF
NA,TRBV5-4,TRBD1,TRBJ2-1,TGTGCCAGCAGCTTGGGACAGGGGGATTGGAATGAGCAGTTCTTC,CASSLGQGDWNEQFF
NA,TRBV9,TRBD1,TRBJ2-5,TGTGCCAGCAGCGACCGGGACAGAGCTTTTCAAGAGACCCAGTACTTC,CASSDRDRAFQETQYF
NA,TRBV14,NA,TRBJ2-3,TGTGCCAGCAGCCAAATAACTAGCCCAGATACGCAGTATTTT,CASSQITSPDTQYF
NA,TRBV18,NA,TRBJ2-5,TGTGCCAGCTCACCATCCCTTGGGAGACAAGAGACCCAGTACTTC,CASSPSLGRQETQYF
NA,TRBV15,TRBD2,TRBJ2-1,TGTGCCACCAGCAGGGAGACTAGCGGGAGTGAGCAGTTCTTC,CATSRETSGSEQFF
NA,TRBV15,NA,TRBJ1-1,TGTGCCACCAGCAGAGCCACAAACACTGAAGCTTTCTTT,CATSRATNTEAFF
NA,TRBV24-1,TRBD2,TRBJ2-1,TGTGCCACCAGTGGGCCGGGACTAGCGGGAGTGGGTGAGCAGTTCTTC,CATSGPGLAGVGEQFF
NA,TRBV20-1,NA,TRBJ1-4,TGCAGTGTTAAGGCGGGCGAAAAACTGTTTTTT,CSVKAGEKLFF
NA,TRBV7-2,NA,TRBJ1-3,TGTGCCAGCAGCTTAGCGAACCAGATTTCCTATTTT,CASSLANQISYF
once,TRBV3-1/TRBV3-2,TRBD1,TRBJ1-5,TGTGCCAGCAGCCGCCAGACAGGGCAGGGGCAGCCCCAGCATTTT,CASSRQTGQGQPQHF
NA,TRBV5-1,NA,TRBJ2-7,TGCGCCAGCAGCTTGGAGGGGGAGGGCCCCTTGGGGGAGCAGTACTTC,CASSLEGEGPLGEQYF
NA,TRBV9,NA,TRBJ2-7,TGTGCCAGCAGCCTTAGTTGGGGGCCCTACGAGCAGTACTTC,CASSLSWGPYEQYF
NA,TRBV12-3/TRBV12-4,NA,TRBJ1-1,TGTGCCAGCAGTTCACAGGGATACACTGAAGCTTTCTTT,CASSSQGYTEAFF
NA,TRBV2,NA,TRBJ2-3,TGTGCCAGCAGGTGGGCGGGCGCAGCCACAGATACGCAGTATTTT,CASRWAGAATDTQYF
NA,TRBV19,TRBD1,TRBJ1-1,TGTGCCAGTAGTACCCGGGACAGGGGAGGAACTGAAGCTTTCTTT,CASSTRDRGGTEAFF
NA,TRBV18,NA,TRBJ2-1,TGTGCCAGCTCACCAGACAGATACAATGAGCAGTTCTTC,CASSPDRYNEQFF
NA,TRBV13,TRBD1,TRBJ1-1,TGTGCCAGCAGTCCCAACAGGGGTGTCAACACTGAAGCTTTCTTT,CASSPNRGVNTEAFF